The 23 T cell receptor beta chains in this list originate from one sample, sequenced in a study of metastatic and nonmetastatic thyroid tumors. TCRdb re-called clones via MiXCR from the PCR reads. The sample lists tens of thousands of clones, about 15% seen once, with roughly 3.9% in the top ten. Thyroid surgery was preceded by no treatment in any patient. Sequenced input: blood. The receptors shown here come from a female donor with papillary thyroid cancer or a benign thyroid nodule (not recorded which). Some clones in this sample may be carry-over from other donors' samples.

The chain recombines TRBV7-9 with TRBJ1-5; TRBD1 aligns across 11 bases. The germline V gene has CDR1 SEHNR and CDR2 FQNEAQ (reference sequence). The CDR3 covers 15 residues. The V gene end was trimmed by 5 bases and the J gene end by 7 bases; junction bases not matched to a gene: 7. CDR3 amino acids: CASSTGQGAAQPQHF. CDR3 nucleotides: TGTGCCAGCAGCACTGGACAGGGGGCCGCGCAGCCCCAGCATTTT.

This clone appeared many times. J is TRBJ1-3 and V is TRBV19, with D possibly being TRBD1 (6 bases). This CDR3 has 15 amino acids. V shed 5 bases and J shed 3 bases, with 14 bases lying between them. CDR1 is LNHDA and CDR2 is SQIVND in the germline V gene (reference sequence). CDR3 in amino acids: CASSPGTTGGNTIYF. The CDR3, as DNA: TGTGCCAGTAGTCCCGGGACAACCGGTGGAAACACCATATATTTT.

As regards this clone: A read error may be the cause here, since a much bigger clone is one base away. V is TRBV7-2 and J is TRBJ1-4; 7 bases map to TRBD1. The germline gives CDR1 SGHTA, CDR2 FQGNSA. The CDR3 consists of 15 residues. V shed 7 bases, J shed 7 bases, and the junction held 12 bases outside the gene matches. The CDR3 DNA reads TGTGCCAGCATCACCCGGACAGGTCGGAGTGAAAAACTGTTTTTT. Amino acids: CASITRTGRSEKLFF.

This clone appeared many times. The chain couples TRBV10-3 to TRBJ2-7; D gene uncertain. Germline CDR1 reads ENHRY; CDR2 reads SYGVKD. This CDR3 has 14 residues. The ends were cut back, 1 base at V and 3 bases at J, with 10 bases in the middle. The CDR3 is CAISELDPRYEQYF. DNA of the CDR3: TGTGCCATCAGTGAGTTGGATCCCCGCTACGAGCAGTACTTC.

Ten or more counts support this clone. The chain's CDR3 is CSARDSVWGRTNYGYTF. The CDR3 DNA is TGCAGTGCTAGAGATAGTGTTTGGGGACGCACTAACTATGGCTACACCTTC. The chain uses TRBV20-1 and TRBJ1-2, with TRBD1 as a possible D gene (5 bases). The CDR3 runs to 17 residues. Germline V gene sequence: CDR1 DFQATT, CDR2 SNEGSKA (reference sequence). V lost 0 bases and J 0 bases, leaving 17 bases between the germline ends.

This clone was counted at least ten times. CDR3: CSAREFQETQYF. The CDR3 coding sequence is TGCAGTGCTAGGGAGTTTCAAGAGACCCAGTACTTC. This chain links TRBV20-1 with TRBJ2-5; no definite D call. This CDR3 has 12 residues. Per the germline V gene, CDR1 is DFQATT and CDR2 is SNEGSKA (reference sequence). Between the trimmed V and J ends, which lost 3 bases and 2 bases, there was a span of 7 bases.

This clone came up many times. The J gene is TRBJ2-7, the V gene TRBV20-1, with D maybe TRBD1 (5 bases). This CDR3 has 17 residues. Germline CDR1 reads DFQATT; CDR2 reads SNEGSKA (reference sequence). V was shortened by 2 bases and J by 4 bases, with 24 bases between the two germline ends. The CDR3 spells CSARQNLGHRPSYEQYF. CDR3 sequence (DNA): TGCAGTGCTAGACAAAATCTCGGACACAGGCCTTCGTACGAGCAGTACTTC.

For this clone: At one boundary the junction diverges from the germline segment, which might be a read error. The CDR3, as DNA: TGCGCCAGCAGCCTGGCCAGGGACATCTCTGAAAAGCTGTTTTTT. It specifies CASSLARDISEKLFF. V usage is TRBV5-1 and J usage is TRBJ1-4, with a tentative D call TRBD1 (6 bases). This CDR3 comprises 15 residues. CDR1 and CDR2 from the germline V gene are SGHRS and YFSETQ.

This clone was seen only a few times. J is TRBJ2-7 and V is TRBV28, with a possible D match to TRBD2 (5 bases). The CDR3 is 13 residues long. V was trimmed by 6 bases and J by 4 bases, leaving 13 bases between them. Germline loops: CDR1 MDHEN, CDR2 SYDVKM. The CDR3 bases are TGTGCCAGCAGCGTGCCCGGGGAGTACGAGCAGTACTTC. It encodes CASSVPGEYEQYF.

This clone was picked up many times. CDR3 in DNA: TGCGCCAGCAGCTTGGCTAGCAATTCACCCCTCCACTTT. Encoded protein: CASSLASNSPLHF. The chain uses TRBV5-1 and TRBJ1-6; unclear D gene. The germline V and J ends were trimmed by 0 bases and 7 bases, with 5 bases remaining between them. Germline-derived CDR1 and CDR2 are SGHRS and YFSETQ. The CDR3 spans 13 residues. Drawing the rest from reference TRBV5-1 and TRBJ1-6, the complete variable domain is KAGVTQTPRYLIKTRGQQVTLSCSPISGHRSVSWYQQTPGQGLQFLFEYFSETQRNKGNFPGRFSGRQFSNSRSEMNVSTLELGDSALYLCASSLASNSPLHFGNGTRLTVT.

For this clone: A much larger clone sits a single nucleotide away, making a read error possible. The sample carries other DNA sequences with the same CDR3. The CDR3 bases are TGTGCCAGTAGTATAAGAGCTGCTAGGACAGGGGGCAATCAGCCACAGCATTTT. Translation gives CASSIRAARTGGNQPQHF. The chain joins TRBV19 to TRBJ1-5; 11 bases map to TRBD1. This CDR3 spans 18 amino acids. Per germline, CDR1 LNHDA and CDR2 SQIVND (reference sequence). Full variable domain (rest looked up from reference TRBV19 and TRBJ1-5): DGGITQSPKYLFRKEGQNVTLSCEQNLNHDAMYWYRQDPGQGLRLIYYSQIVNDFQKGDIAEGYSVSREKKESFPLTVTSAQKNPTAFYLCASSIRAARTGGNQPQHFGDGTRLSIL.

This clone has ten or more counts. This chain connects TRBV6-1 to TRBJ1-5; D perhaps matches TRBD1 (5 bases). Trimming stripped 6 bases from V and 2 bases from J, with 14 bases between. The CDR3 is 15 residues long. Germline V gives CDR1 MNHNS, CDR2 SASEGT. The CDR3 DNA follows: TGTGCCAGCAGCTGGGACCGGGCGGGCAATCAGCCCCAGCATTTT. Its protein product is CASSWDRAGNQPQHF.

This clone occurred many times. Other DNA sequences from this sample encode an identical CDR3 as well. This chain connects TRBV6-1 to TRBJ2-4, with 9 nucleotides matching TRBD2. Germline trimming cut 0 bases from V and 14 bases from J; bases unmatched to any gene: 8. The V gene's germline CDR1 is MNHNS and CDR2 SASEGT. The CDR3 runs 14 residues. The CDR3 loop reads CASSEASGGGNKYF. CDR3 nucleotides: TGTGCCAGCAGTGAAGCTAGCGGGGGTGGTAATAAGTACTTC.

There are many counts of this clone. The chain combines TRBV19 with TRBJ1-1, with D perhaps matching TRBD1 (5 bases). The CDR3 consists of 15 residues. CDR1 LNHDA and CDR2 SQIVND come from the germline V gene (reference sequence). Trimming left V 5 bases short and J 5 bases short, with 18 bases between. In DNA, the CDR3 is TGTGCCAGTAGTTCCCCCCGGGAGGGGAGGACTGAAGCTTTCTTT. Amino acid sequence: CASSSPREGRTEAFF.

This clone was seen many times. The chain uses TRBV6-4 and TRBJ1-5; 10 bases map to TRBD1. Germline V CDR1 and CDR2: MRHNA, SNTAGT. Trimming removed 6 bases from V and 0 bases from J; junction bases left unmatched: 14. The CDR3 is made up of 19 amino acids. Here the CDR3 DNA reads TGTGCCAGCAGGGGCTCCGGGACAGGGGCCCAATTTAGCAATCAGCCCCAGCATTTT. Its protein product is CASRGSGTGAQFSNQPQHF.

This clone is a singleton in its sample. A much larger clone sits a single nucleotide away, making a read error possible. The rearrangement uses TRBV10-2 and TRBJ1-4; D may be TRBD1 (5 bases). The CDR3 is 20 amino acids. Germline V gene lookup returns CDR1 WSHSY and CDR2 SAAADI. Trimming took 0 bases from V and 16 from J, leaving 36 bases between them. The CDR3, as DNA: TGCGCCAGCAGTGAGTCGAGACCTCCAGGGACCCTCGGCACTAGGGCAGGACCGTTTTTT. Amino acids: CASSESRPPGTLGTRAGPFF.

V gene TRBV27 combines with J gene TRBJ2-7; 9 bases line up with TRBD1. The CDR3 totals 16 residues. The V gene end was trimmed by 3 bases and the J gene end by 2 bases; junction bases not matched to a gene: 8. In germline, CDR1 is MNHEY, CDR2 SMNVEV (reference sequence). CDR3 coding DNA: TGTGCCAGCAGTTTCCTCCCGGGACAGGGCGCCTACGAGCAGTACTTC. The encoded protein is CASSFLPGQGAYEQYF.

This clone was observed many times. The CDR3 protein is CASSQAPTGKGGEQYF. The CDR3 DNA is TGCGCCAGCAGCCAAGCGCCCACAGGGAAGGGGGGTGAGCAGTACTTC. V gene TRBV4-1 combines with J gene TRBJ2-7; D is possibly TRBD1 or TRBD2 (6 bases each). Per the germline V gene, CDR1 is MGHRA and CDR2 is YSYEKL. This CDR3 comprises 16 residues. Trimming removed 1 base from V and 7 bases from J, with 20 bases in between.

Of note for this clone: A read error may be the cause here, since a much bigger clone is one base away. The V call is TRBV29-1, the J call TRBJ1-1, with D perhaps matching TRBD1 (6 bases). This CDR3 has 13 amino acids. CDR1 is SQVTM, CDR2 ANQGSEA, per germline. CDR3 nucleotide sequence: TGCAGCGCCATGACCCAGGGGATCACTGAATCTTTCTTT. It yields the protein CSAMTQGITESFF.

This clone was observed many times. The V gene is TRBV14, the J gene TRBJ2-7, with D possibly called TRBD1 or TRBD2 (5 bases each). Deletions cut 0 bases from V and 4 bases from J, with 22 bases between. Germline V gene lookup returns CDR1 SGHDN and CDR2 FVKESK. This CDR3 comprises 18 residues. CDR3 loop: CASSQEKVRGRDRYEQYF. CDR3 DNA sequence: TGTGCCAGCAGCCAAGAGAAGGTCCGGGGCAGGGACCGTTACGAGCAGTACTTC.

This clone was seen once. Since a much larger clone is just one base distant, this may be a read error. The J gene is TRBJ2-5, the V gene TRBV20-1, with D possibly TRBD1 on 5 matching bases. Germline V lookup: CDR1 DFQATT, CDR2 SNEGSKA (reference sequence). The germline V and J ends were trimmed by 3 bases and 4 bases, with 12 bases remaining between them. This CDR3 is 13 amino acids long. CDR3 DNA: TGCAGTGCTAGGGTCAGGGTGGGAGAGACCCAGTACTTC. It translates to CSARVRVGETQYF.

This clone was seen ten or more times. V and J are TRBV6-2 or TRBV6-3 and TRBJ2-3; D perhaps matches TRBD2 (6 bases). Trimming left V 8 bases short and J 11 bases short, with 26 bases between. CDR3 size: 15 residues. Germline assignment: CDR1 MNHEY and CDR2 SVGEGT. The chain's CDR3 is CASSLARPFGGVQYF. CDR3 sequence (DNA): TGTGCCAGCTCGCTAGCGAGGCCTTTCGGTGGGGTGCAGTATTTT.

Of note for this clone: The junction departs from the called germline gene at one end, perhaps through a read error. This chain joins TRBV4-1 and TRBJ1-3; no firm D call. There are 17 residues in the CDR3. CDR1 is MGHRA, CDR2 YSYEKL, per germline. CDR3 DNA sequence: TGCGCCAGCAGCCAAGATGCCCTCCTTACCTCTGGAAACACCACATATTTT. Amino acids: CASSQDALLTSGNTTYF.